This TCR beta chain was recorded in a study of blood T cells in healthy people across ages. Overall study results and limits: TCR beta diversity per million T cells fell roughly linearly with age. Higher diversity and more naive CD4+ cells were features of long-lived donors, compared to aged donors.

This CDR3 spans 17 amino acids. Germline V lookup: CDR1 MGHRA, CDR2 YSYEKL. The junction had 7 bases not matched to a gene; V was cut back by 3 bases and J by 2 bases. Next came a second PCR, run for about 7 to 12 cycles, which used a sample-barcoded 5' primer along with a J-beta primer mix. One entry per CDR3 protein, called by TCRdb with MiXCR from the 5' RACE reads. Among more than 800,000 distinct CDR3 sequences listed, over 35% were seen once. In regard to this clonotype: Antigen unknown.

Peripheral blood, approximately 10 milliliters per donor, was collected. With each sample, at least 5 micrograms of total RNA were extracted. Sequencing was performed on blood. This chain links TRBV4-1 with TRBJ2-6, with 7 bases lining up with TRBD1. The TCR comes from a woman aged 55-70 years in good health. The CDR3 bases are TGCGCCAGCAGCCACCTCCTACAGGGGACTGGGGCCAACGTCCTGACTTTC. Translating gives CASSHLLQGTGANVLTF.